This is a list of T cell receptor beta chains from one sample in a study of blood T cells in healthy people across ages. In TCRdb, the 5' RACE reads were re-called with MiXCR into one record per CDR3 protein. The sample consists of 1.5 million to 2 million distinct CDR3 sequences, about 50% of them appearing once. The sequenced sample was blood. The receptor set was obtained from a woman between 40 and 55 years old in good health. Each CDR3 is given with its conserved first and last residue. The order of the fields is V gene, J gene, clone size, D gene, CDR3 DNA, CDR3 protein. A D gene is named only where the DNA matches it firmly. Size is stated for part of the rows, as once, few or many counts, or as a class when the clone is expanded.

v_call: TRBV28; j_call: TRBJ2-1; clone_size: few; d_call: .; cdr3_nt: TGTGCCAGCAGTTCAGGGATTTGGTTGAACAATGAGCAGTTCTTC; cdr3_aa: CASSSGIWLNNEQFF
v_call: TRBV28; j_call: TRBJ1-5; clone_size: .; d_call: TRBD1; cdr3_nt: TGTGCCAGCAGTCCGACACAGGGGAGCAATCAGCCCCAGCATTTT; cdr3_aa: CASSPTQGSNQPQHF
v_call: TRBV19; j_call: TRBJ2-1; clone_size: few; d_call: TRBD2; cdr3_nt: TGTGCCAGTAGTATAGCTGGTAGCGGGGGGTATGAGCAGTTCTTC; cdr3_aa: CASSIAGSGGYEQFF
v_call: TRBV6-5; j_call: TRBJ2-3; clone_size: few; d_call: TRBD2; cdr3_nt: TGTGCCAGCAGTTACTCGAGCGGGGGTGGCGGGGATACGCAGTATTTT; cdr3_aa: CASSYSSGGGGDTQYF
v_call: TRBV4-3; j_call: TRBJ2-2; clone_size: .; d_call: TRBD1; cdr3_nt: TGCGCCAGCAGCGCCCCTACAGGGGGCGTGGACACCGGGGAGCTGTTTTTT; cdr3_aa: CASSAPTGGVDTGELFF
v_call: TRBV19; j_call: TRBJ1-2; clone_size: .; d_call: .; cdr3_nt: TGTGCCAGTAGTATAGAGGTCGGACCGACCTTCTATGGCTACACCTTC; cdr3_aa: CASSIEVGPTFYGYTF
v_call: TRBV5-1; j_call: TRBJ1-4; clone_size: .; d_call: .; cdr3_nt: TGTGCCAGCAGCCCGGGAGGGCTTAATGAAAAACTGTTTTTT; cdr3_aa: CASSPGGLNEKLFF
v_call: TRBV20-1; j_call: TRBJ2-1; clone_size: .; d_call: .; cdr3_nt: TGCAGTGCTAGTTCGGGGGCCACCTACAATGAGCAGTTCTTC; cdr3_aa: CSASSGATYNEQFF
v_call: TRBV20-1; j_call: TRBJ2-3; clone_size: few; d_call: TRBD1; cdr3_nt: TGCAGTGCCAAGGGGACAGCTAGCACAGATACGCAGTATTTT; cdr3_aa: CSAKGTASTDTQYF
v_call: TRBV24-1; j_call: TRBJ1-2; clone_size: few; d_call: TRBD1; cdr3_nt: TGTGCCACCAGTGATCCCCAGGGGGGGAGCTATGGCTACACCTTC; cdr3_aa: CATSDPQGGSYGYTF
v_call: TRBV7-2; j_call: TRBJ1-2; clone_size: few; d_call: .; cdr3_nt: TGTGCCAGCAGCTTAGAGGGACGCTATGGCTACACCTTC; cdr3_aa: CASSLEGRYGYTF
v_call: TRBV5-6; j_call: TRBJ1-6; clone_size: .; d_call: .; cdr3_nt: TGTGCCAGCAGCTTGGATACATCTGGGAATTCACCCCTCCACTTT; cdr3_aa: CASSLDTSGNSPLHF
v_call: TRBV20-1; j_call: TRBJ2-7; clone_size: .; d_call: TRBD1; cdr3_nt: TGCAGTGCCACTGGGACAGCCACCTTCCCTTACTCCTACGAGCAGTACTTC; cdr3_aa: CSATGTATFPYSYEQYF
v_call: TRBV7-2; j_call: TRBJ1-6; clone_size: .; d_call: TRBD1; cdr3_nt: TGTGCCAGCAGGGTCCCGGGACAGACACTCAAACCCCTCCACTTT; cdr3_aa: CASRVPGQTLKPLHF
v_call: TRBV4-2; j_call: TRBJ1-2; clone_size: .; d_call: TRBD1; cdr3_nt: TGTGCCAGCAGCCAAGATACAGGGGGCGTCGACTATGGCTACACCTTC; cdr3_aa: CASSQDTGGVDYGYTF
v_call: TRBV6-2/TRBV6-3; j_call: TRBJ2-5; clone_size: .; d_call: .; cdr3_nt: TGTGCCAGCAGTTACGACGCCCGCTCCCAGTACTTC; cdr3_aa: CASSYDARSQYF
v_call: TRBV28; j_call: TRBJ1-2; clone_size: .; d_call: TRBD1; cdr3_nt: TGTGCCAGCAGTTGGGACAGTGCGGATAACTATGGCTACACCTTC; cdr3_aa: CASSWDSADNYGYTF
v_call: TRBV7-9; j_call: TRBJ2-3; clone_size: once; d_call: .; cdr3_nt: TGTGCCGAGGGTCCTCCCAGCACAGATACGCAGTATTTT; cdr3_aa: CAEGPPSTDTQYF
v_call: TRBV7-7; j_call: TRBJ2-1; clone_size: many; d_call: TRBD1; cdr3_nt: TGTGCTAGCAGCTTAGGGGTTGGGACAGTTTGGGGCAATGAGCAGTTCTTC; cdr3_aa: CASSLGVGTVWGNEQFF
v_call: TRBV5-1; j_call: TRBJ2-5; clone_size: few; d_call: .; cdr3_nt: TGCGCCAGCAGCGCCGGCGCCGGGGACCAAGAGACCCAGTACTTC; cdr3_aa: CASSAGAGDQETQYF
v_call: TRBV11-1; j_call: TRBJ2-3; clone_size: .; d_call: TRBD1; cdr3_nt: TGTGCCAGCAGCTTAAGGACAGGGGGCGCCGCTGGCACAGATACGCAGTATTTT; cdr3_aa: CASSLRTGGAAGTDTQYF
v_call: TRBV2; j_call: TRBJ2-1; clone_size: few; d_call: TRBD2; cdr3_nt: TGTGCCAGCAGAGCCGGGACTAGCGGATTGAATGAGCAGTTCTTC; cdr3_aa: CASRAGTSGLNEQFF
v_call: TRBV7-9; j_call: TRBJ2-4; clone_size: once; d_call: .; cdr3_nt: TGTGCCAGCAGCATGGCACGTGGAGCCAAAAACATTCAGTACTTC; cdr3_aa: CASSMARGAKNIQYF
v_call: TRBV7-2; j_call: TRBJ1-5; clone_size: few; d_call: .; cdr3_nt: TGTGCCAGCAGCTTAGTTGGACAGTTCAGTAATCAGCCCCAGCATTTT; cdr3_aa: CASSLVGQFSNQPQHF